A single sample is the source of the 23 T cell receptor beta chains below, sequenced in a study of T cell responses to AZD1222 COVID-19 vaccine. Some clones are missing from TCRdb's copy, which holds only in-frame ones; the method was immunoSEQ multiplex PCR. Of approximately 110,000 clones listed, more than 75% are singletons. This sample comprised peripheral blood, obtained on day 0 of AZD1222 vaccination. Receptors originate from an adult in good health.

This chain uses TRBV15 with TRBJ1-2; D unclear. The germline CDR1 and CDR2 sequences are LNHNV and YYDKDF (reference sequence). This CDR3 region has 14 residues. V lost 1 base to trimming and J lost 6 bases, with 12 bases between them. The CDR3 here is CATSRAPSRDGYTF. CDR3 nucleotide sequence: TGTGCCACCAGCAGAGCCCCGAGTAGGGATGGCTACACCTTC. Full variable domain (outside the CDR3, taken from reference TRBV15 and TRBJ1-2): DAMVIQNPRYQVTQFGKPVTLSCSQTLNHNVMYWYQQKSSQAPKLLFHYYDKDFNNEADTPDNFQSRRPNTSFCFLDIRSPGLGDTAMYLCATSRAPSRDGYTFGSGTRLTVV.

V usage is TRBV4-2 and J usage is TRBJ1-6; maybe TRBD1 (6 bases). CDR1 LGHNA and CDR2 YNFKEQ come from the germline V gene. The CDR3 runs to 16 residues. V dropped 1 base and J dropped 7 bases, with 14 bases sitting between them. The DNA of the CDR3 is TGTGCCAGCAGCCAAGGGGCAGGGGCCTTGAATTCACCCCTCCACTTT. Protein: CASSQGAGALNSPLHF.

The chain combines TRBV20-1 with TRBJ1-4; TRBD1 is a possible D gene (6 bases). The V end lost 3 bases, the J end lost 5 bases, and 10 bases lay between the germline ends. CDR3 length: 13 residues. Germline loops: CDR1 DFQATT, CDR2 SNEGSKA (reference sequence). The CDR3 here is CSASTDRNEKLFF. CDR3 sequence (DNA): TGCAGTGCTAGTACGGACAGAAATGAAAAACTGTTTTTT.

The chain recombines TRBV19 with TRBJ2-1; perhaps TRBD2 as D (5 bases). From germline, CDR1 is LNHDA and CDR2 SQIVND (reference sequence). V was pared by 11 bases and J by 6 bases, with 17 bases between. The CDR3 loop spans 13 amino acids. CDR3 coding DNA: TGTGCCTGCCGCGGGCTAAGGTTCAATGAGCAGTTCTTC. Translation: CACRGLRFNEQFF.

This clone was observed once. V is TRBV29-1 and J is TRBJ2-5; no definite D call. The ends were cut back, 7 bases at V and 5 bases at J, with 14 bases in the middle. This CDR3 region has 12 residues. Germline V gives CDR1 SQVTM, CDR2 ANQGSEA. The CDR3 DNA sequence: TGCAGCGACCTATCCCAGGTGGAGACCCAGTACTTC. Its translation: CSDLSQVETQYF. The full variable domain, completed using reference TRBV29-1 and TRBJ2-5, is SAVISQKPSRDICQRGTSLTIQCQVDSQVTMMFWYRQQPGQSLTLIATANQGSEATYESGFVIDKFPISRPNLTFSTLTVSNMSPEDSSIYLCSDLSQVETQYFGPGTRLLVL.

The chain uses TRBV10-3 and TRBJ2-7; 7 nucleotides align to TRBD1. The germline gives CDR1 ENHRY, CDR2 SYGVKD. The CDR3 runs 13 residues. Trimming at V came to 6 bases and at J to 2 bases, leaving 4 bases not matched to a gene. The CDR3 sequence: CAISPGTAYEQYF. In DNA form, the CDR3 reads TGTGCCATCAGCCCCGGGACAGCCTACGAGCAGTACTTC.

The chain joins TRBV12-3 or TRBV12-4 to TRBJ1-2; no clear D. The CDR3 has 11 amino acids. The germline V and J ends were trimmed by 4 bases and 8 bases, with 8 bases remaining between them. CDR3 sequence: CASSSSLGYTF. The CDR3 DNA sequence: TGTGCCAGCAGTTCATCATTGGGCTACACCTTC.

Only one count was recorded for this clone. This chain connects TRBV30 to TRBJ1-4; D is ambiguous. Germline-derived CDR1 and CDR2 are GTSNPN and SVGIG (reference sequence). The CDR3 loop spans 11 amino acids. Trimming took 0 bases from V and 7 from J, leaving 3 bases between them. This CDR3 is CAWSVTEKLFF. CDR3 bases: TGTGCCTGGAGTGTCACTGAAAAACTGTTTTTT.

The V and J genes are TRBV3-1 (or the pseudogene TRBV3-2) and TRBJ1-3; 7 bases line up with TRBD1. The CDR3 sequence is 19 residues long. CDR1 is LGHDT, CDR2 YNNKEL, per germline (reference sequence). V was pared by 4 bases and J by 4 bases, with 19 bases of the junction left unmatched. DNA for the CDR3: TGTGCCAGCAGCCGGGACAGCCCTTCTATCGTCGGCCACGGAAACACCATATATTTT. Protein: CASSRDSPSIVGHGNTIYF.

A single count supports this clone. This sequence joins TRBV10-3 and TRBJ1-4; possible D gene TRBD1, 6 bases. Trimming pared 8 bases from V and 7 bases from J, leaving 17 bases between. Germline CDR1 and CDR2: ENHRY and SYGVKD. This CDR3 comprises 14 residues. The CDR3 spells CAIGPGGDGEKLFF. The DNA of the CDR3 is TGTGCCATCGGGCCGGGGGGCGATGGTGAAAAACTGTTTTTT.

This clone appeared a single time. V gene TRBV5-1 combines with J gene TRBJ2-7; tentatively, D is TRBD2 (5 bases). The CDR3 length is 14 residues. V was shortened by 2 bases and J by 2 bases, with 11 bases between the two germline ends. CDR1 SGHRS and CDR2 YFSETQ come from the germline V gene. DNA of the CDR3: TGCGCCAGCAGCTTACTAGACGGTACCTACGAGCAGTACTTC. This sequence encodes CASSLLDGTYEQYF.

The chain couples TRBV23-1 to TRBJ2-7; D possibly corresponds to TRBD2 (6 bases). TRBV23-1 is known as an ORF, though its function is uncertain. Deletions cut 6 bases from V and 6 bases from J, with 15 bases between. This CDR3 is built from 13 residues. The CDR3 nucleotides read TGCGCCAGCAGCCGGGGGACTTCTGGCGAGCAGTACTTC. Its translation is CASSRGTSGEQYF.

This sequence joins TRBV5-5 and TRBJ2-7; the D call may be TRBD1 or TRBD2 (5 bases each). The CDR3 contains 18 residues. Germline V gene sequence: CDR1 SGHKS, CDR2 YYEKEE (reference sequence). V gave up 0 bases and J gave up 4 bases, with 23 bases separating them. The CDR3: CASSLGAGSGEWSYEQYF. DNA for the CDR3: TGTGCCAGCAGCTTGGGGGCAGGGAGTGGTGAATGGTCATACGAGCAGTACTTC.

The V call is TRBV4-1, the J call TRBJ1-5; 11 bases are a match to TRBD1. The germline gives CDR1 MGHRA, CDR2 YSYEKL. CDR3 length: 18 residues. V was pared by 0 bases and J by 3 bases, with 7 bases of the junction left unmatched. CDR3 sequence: CASSQDRGTGGVNQPQHF. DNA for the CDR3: TGCGCCAGCAGCCAAGATCGAGGGACAGGGGGGGTCAATCAGCCCCAGCATTTT.

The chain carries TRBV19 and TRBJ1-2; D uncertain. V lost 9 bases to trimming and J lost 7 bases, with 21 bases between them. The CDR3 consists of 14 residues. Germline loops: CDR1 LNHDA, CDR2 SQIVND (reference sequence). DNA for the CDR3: TGTGCCAGCTCAAGAGACCAGGAGACTCGTGGCTACACCTTC. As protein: CASSRDQETRGYTF.

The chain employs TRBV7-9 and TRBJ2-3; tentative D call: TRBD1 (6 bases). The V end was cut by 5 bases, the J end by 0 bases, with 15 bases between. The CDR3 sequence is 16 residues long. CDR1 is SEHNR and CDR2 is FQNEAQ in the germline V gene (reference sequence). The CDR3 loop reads CASSQLQGWSTDTQYF. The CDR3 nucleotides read TGTGCCAGCAGCCAGCTACAGGGTTGGAGCACAGATACGCAGTATTTT.

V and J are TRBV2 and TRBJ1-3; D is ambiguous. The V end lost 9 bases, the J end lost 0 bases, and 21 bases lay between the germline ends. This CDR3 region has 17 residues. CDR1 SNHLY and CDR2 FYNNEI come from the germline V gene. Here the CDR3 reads CASRNYPSTGSGNTIYF. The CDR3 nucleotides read TGTGCCAGTCGCAATTACCCTTCGACGGGCTCTGGAAACACCATATATTTT. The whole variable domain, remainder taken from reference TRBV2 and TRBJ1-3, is EPEVTQTPSHQVTQMGQEVILRCVPISNHLYFYWYRQILGQKVEFLVSFYNNEISEKSEIFDDQFSVERPDGSNFTLKIRSTKLEDSAMYFCASRNYPSTGSGNTIYFGEGSWLTVV.

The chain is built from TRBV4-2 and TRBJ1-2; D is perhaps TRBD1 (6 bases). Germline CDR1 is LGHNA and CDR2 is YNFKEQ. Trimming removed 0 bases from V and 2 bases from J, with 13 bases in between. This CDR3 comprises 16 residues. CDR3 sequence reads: CASSQDPQGANYGYTF. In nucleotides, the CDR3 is TGTGCCAGCAGCCAAGATCCACAGGGTGCGAACTATGGCTACACCTTC.

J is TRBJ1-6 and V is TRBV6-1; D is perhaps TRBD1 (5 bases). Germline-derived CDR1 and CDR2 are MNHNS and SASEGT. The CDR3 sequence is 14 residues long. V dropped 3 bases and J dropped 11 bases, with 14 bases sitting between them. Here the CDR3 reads CASSEVNGGAPLHF. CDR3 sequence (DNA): TGTGCCAGCAGTGAGGTAAATGGAGGGGCACCCCTCCACTTT.

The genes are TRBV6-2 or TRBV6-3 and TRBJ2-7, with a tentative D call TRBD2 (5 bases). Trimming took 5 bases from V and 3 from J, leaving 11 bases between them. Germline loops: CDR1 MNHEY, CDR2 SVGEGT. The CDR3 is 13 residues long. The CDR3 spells CASSRPGLYEQYF. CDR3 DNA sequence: TGTGCCAGCAGTAGACCCGGACTCTACGAGCAGTACTTC.

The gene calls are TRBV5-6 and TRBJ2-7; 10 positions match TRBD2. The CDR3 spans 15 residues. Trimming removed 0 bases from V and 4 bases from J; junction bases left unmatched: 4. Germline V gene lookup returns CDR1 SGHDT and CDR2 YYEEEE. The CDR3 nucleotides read TGTGCCAGCAGCTTGGAGTTAGCGGGAGGTTACGAGCAGTACTTC. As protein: CASSLELAGGYEQYF.

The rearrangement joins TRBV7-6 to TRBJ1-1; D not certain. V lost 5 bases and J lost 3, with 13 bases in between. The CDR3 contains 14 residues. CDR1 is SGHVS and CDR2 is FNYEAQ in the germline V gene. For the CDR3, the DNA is TGTGCCAGCAGCGCATGGAAGAGGGACACTGAAGCTTTCTTT. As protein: CASSAWKRDTEAFF. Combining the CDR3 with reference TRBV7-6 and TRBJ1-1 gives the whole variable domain GAGVSQSPRYKVTKRGQDVALRCDPISGHVSLYWYRQALGQGPEFLTYFNYEAQQDKSGLPNDRFSAERPEGSISTLTIQRTEQRDSAMYRCASSAWKRDTEAFFGQGTRLTVV.

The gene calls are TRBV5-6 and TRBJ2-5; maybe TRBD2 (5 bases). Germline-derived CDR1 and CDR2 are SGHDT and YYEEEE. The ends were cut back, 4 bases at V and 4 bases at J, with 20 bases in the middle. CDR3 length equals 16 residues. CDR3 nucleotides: TGTGCCAGCAGCCGAACGAACCCGGGAATTGGAGAGACCCAGTACTTC. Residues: CASSRTNPGIGETQYF.